One and the same sample provided the 28 T cell receptor beta chains below, sequenced in a study of shared clonotypes between healthy human individuals. This table comes from immunoSEQ multiplex PCR, and its TCRdb copy is limited to in-frame clones, with some not included. The sample includes approximately 2.5 million clones, 80% to 95% of them seen just once. The source material was naive CD4+ T cells from PBMCs. Stated subset: CD45RA+ positively selected. The receptor set was obtained from a young man in good health. Some clones in this sample may be carry-over from other donors' samples.

V and J are TRBV25-1 and TRBJ1-2, with TRBD1 identical over 7 bases. V shed 10 bases, J shed 5 bases, and the junction held 7 bases outside the gene matches. The CDR3 contains 12 residues. The germline V gene has CDR1 MGHDK and CDR2 SYGVNS. The CDR3 DNA sequence: TGTGCCACCCGACAGGGCACTTATGGCTACACCTTC. Amino acids: CATRQGTYGYTF.

The genes are TRBV5-5 and TRBJ2-2; D perhaps matches TRBD1 (6 bases). The germline CDR1 and CDR2 sequences are SGHKS and YYEKEE (reference sequence). V gave up 4 bases and J gave up 4 bases, with 14 bases separating them. This CDR3 contains 15 residues. The CDR3 bases are TGTGCCAGCAGCCTACAGGGTGTATTCACCGGGGAGCTGTTTTTT. Amino acid sequence: CASSLQGVFTGELFF.

To note about this clone: Other DNA variants within this sample encode the same CDR3. This chain uses TRBV18 with TRBJ1-3, with D tentatively TRBD1 (5 bases). Trimming stripped 0 bases from V and 2 bases from J, with 8 bases between. This CDR3 is built from 15 residues. In germline, CDR1 is KGHSH, CDR2 LQKENI. The CDR3 loop reads CASSPPSRAGNTIYF. The DNA for the CDR3 is TGTGCCAGCTCACCACCGAGCAGGGCTGGAAACACCATATATTTT. Full variable domain (missing parts from reference TRBV18 and TRBJ1-3): NAGVMQNPRHLVRRRGQEARLRCSPMKGHSHVYWYRQLPEEGLKFMVYLQKENIIDESGMPKERFSAEFPKEGPSILRIQQVVRGDSAAYFCASSPPSRAGNTIYFGEGSWLTVV.

The V gene is TRBV6-1, the J gene TRBJ2-7; D is possibly TRBD1 or TRBD2 (5 bases each). The CDR3 loop spans 16 amino acids. Per the germline V gene, CDR1 is MNHNS and CDR2 is SASEGT. V gave up 3 bases and J gave up 4 bases, with 19 bases separating them. The CDR3 protein is CASSDRDASQWYEQYF. CDR3 bases: TGTGCCAGCAGTGACCGGGACGCCAGCCAATGGTACGAGCAGTACTTC.

This chain links TRBV11-3 with TRBJ2-5, with 13 bases aligning to TRBD2. The CDR3 runs to 15 residues. Germline CDR1 and CDR2: SGHNT and YENEEA. The trim removed 5 bases at V and 4 bases at J, leaving 4 bases unmatched. CDR3 residues: CASSKGLAGVETQYF. The DNA for the CDR3 is TGTGCCAGCAGCAAAGGACTAGCGGGAGTAGAGACCCAGTACTTC.

The V and J genes are TRBV7-9 and TRBJ2-7, with 8 bases aligning to TRBD1. Trimming cost V 2 bases and J 2 bases; bases outside gene matches: 8. Per the germline V gene, CDR1 is SEHNR and CDR2 is FQNEAQ (reference sequence). The CDR3 runs 16 residues. CDR3 protein: CASSLSYGTGAYEQYF. The CDR3 nucleotides are TGTGCCAGCAGCTTAAGTTATGGGACAGGAGCCTACGAGCAGTACTTC.

This clone was seen a single time. The rearrangement links TRBV10-2 to TRBJ1-3; 7 bases align to TRBD1. The CDR3 has 15 residues. V dropped 6 bases and J dropped 0; count of bases not matched to a gene: 5. Looked up from germline, CDR1 is WSHSY and CDR2 is SAAADI. The CDR3 is CASSPRDSSGNTIYF. Here the CDR3 DNA reads TGCGCCAGCAGCCCCCGGGACAGCTCTGGAAACACCATATATTTT.

As for this clone: The sample carries other DNA sequences with the same CDR3. The genes are TRBV27 and TRBJ2-5, with D maybe TRBD2 (6 bases). Trimming cost V 6 bases and J 4 bases, with 12 bases left between them. Germline V CDR1 and CDR2: MNHEY, SMNVEV (reference sequence). The CDR3 runs 13 residues. The CDR3 coding sequence is TGTGCCAGCAGCGGCCAGGGAGGAGAGACCCAGTACTTC. This codes for CASSGQGGETQYF.

This CDR3 is CASTLRGRAGETQYF. The CDR3 region has the DNA TGTGCCAGCACCCTACGGGGGAGGGCCGGCGAGACCCAGTACTTC. The rearrangement joins TRBV7-8 to TRBJ2-5; TRBD2 aligns across 7 bases. Trimming at V came to 7 bases and at J to 5 bases, leaving 13 bases not matched to a gene. The germline CDR1 and CDR2 sequences are SGHVS and FQNEAQ. The CDR3 length is 15 residues.

The rearrangement joins TRBV5-5 to TRBJ2-7, with 8 nucleotides matching TRBD1. The CDR3 is made up of 15 amino acids. Looked up from germline, CDR1 is SGHKS and CDR2 is YYEKEE (reference sequence). V lost 3 bases to trimming and J lost 2 bases; unmatched junction nucleotides: 7. The DNA for the CDR3 is TGTGCCAGCAGCTGGGGACAGGCCGAGCCCTACGAGCAGTACTTC. Residues: CASSWGQAEPYEQYF.

The chain is built from TRBV5-1 and TRBJ2-3, with D tentatively TRBD1 (5 bases). CDR1 is SGHRS and CDR2 is YFSETQ in the germline V gene. Trimming cost V 3 bases and J 0 bases, with 11 bases left between them. The CDR3 has 15 residues. The CDR3 here is CASSSSRQSTDTQYF. CDR3 nucleotide sequence: TGCGCCAGCAGCTCATCTCGACAGAGCACAGATACGCAGTATTTT.

On this clone: Other DNA sequences within the sample encode an identical CDR3. The chain joins TRBV20-1 to TRBJ2-1, with D uncertain. The V gene's germline CDR1 is DFQATT and CDR2 SNEGSKA (reference sequence). Trimming left V 2 bases short and J 7 bases short, with 3 bases between. There are 10 residues in the CDR3. The CDR3 DNA reads TGCAGTGCTAGACGTAATGAGCAGTTCTTC. Encoded protein: CSARRNEQFF.

The chain combines TRBV9 with TRBJ2-7; 9 nucleotides match TRBD2. The V and J ends lost 0 bases and 5 bases, in that order; junction bases with no gene match: 15. In germline, CDR1 is SGDLS, CDR2 YYNGEE. The CDR3 loop spans 18 amino acids. The CDR3 nucleotides read TGTGCCAGCAGCGTAGGGTTGGCGGGAGGGCCCTCCAGGAACGAGCAGTACTTC. Translated, it gives CASSVGLAGGPSRNEQYF.

The gene calls are TRBV5-4 and TRBJ2-2; D not resolved. The ends were cut back, 2 bases at V and 7 bases at J, with 6 bases in the middle. The CDR3 sequence is 12 residues long. Germline CDR1 reads SGHNT; CDR2 reads YYREEE (reference sequence). The CDR3 DNA follows: TGTGCCAGCAGCTTATTGGGCGGGGAGCTGTTTTTT. Amino acids: CASSLLGGELFF.

The chain couples TRBV5-1 to TRBJ2-1; TRBD2 agrees at 10 bases. The germline gives CDR1 SGHRS, CDR2 YFSETQ. The J segment lost 4 bases and the V segment lost 4 bases, leaving 8 bases of the junction unmatched. The CDR3 is 16 amino acids. The CDR3 loop is CASSRIAGGSYNEQFF. For the CDR3, the DNA is TGCGCCAGCAGCCGGATAGCGGGAGGCTCGTACAATGAGCAGTTCTTC. The whole variable domain, remainder taken from reference TRBV5-1 and TRBJ2-1, is KAGVTQTPRYLIKTRGQQVTLSCSPISGHRSVSWYQQTPGQGLQFLFEYFSETQRNKGNFPGRFSGRQFSNSRSEMNVSTLELGDSALYLCASSRIAGGSYNEQFFGPGTRLTVL.

The chain employs TRBV6-5 and TRBJ1-1, with D hard to call. The CDR3 consists of 14 residues. Looked up from germline, CDR1 is MNHEY and CDR2 is SVGAGI. The V and J ends lost 0 bases and 1 base respectively, with 6 bases between them. In DNA, the CDR3 is TGTGCCAGCAGTTACTCCCAGAAGAACACTGAAGCTTTCTTT. This sequence encodes CASSYSQKNTEAFF.

This chain uses TRBV7-6 with TRBJ2-7, with 7 bases that match TRBD2. With V trimmed by 5 bases and J by 6 bases, 10 bases remained unmatched. In germline, CDR1 is SGHVS, CDR2 FNYEAQ. The CDR3 consists of 14 residues. The CDR3 DNA follows: TGTGCCAGCAGCATTCAGGCCCCGGGGGGCGAGCAGTACTTC. It specifies CASSIQAPGGEQYF.

Only one count was recorded for this clone. The chain has TRBV11-3 and TRBJ2-3, with 7 bases identical to TRBD2. The V gene end was trimmed by 1 base and the J gene end by 0 bases; junction bases not matched to a gene: 13. Germline CDR1 and CDR2: SGHNT and YENEEA. The CDR3 covers 19 residues. The CDR3 here is CASSLGRWREISSTDTQYF. In DNA form, the CDR3 reads TGTGCCAGCAGCTTAGGGAGGTGGCGGGAGATTTCTAGCACAGATACGCAGTATTTT.

The J gene is TRBJ2-5, the V gene TRBV5-1, with TRBD2 matching 10 bases. Per germline, CDR1 SGHRS and CDR2 YFSETQ. The CDR3 has 17 residues. Trimming cost V 4 bases and J 1 base; bases outside gene matches: 10. The CDR3 is CASSPGAKREGQETQYF. CDR3 DNA sequence: TGCGCCAGCAGCCCTGGTGCGAAGCGGGAGGGCCAAGAGACCCAGTACTTC.

A word on this clone: Distinct nucleotide sequences in the sample also encode this CDR3. The CDR3 sequence is CSAPGGSPLHF. Written as DNA, the CDR3 is TGCAGTGCCCCCGGGGGTTCACCCCTCCACTTT. V and J are TRBV20-1 and TRBJ1-6; TRBD1 might be the D (5 bases). V dropped 6 bases and J dropped 9 bases, with 9 bases sitting between them. CDR1 DFQATT and CDR2 SNEGSKA come from the germline V gene (reference sequence). This CDR3 is 11 amino acids long.

V gene TRBV5-4 combines with J gene TRBJ2-7; D remains unclear. The CDR3 runs 13 residues. V was pared by 4 bases and J by 7 bases, with 15 bases between. Germline assignment: CDR1 SGHNT and CDR2 YYREEE (reference sequence). The DNA for the CDR3 is TGTGCCAGCAGCCCAGCTATCGGTATGGAGCAGTACTTC. It codes for CASSPAIGMEQYF.

This sequence joins TRBV25-1 and TRBJ1-4; 9 nucleotides agree with TRBD1. The V gene end was trimmed by 3 bases and the J gene end by 7 bases; junction bases not matched to a gene: 9. Germline loops: CDR1 MGHDK, CDR2 SYGVNS. The CDR3 has 16 residues. Written as DNA, the CDR3 is TGTGCCAGCAGTGAGCCACAGGGGGCATTGGGTGAAAAACTGTTTTTT. Amino acids: CASSEPQGALGEKLFF.

The rearrangement uses TRBV27 and TRBJ2-1; no reliable D call. The CDR3 is made up of 14 amino acids. Per germline, CDR1 MNHEY and CDR2 SMNVEV (reference sequence). Trimming removed 3 bases from V and 3 bases from J, with 9 bases in between. The CDR3 protein is CASSFQQNYNEQFF. For the CDR3, the DNA is TGTGCCAGCAGTTTCCAACAGAACTACAATGAGCAGTTCTTC.

The V and J genes are TRBV2 and TRBJ2-7, with TRBD2 matching 13 bases. Germline values: CDR1 SNHLY, CDR2 FYNNEI. The CDR3 sequence is 15 residues long. V lost 6 bases to trimming and J lost 7 bases; unmatched junction nucleotides: 9. As DNA, the CDR3 is TGTGCCAGCAGGCCAACTAGCGGGAGGGCCGTTGAGCAGTACTTC. Its protein product is CASRPTSGRAVEQYF.

The J gene is TRBJ2-5, the V gene TRBV28, with 8 bases aligning to TRBD1. The CDR3 has 14 residues. The trim removed 6 bases at V and 5 bases at J, leaving 8 bases unmatched. In germline, CDR1 is MDHEN, CDR2 SYDVKM. The CDR3 loop is CASRRQGLGETQYF. Here the CDR3 DNA reads TGTGCCAGCAGGAGACAGGGGCTGGGGGAGACCCAGTACTTC.

The V and J genes are TRBV28 and TRBJ1-4; no clear D gene. The V gene lost 5 bases and the J gene lost 7 bases, with 20 bases spanning the gap. The CDR3 has 16 amino acids. Per germline, CDR1 MDHEN and CDR2 SYDVKM. CDR3 nucleotide sequence: TGTGCCAGCAGTCAAGCCGTGGGGTCGACTCGTGAAAAACTGTTTTTT. Amino acid sequence: CASSQAVGSTREKLFF.

The genes are TRBV6-1 and TRBJ2-7; a possible D gene is TRBD2 (5 bases). This CDR3 has 14 residues. Trimming cost V 9 bases and J 2 bases, with 17 bases left between them. Germline assignment: CDR1 MNHNS and CDR2 SASEGT. CDR3 loop: CASCLGGSTYEQYF. The DNA of the CDR3 is TGTGCCAGTTGTCTTGGCGGGTCTACCTACGAGCAGTACTTC.

The chain employs TRBV28 and TRBJ1-5; D may be TRBD1 (6 bases). The ends were cut back, 1 base at V and 6 bases at J, with 19 bases in the middle. The germline CDR1 and CDR2 sequences are MDHEN and SYDVKM. The CDR3 is made up of 17 amino acids. The DNA of the CDR3 is TGTGCCAGCAGTTTATTGGGGGGGCAGGGACGTAGTCAGCCCCAGCATTTT. Translation gives CASSLLGGQGRSQPQHF.